Each of the 3 T cell receptor beta chains below was sequenced from the same sample in a study of blood T cell repertoires in COVID-19. The assay was immunoSEQ multiplex PCR, and TCRdb's table has in-frame clones only and misses some. The sample shows 150,000 to 200,000 clones, under 85% of them seen only once. Material for sequencing was peripheral blood. Receptors originate from a man in his 60s with active or convalescent COVID-19.

Only one count was recorded for this clone. This rearrangement joins TRBV28 to TRBJ2-7; TRBD2 might be the D (6 bases). The CDR3 runs 12 residues. The V end was cut by 3 bases, the J end by 3 bases, with 6 bases between. CDR1 is MDHEN and CDR2 is SYDVKM in the germline V gene. CDR3 amino acids: CASSFSGYEQYF. The CDR3 nucleotides are TGTGCCAGCAGTTTTAGCGGCTACGAGCAGTACTTC.

This clone showed up just once. The CDR3 DNA sequence: TGTGCCAGCAGCGTAGGAGGGACCTACAATGAGCAGTTCTTC. Residues: CASSVGGTYNEQFF. The gene calls are TRBV9 and TRBJ2-1; tentatively, D is TRBD2 (5 bases). The CDR3 runs to 14 residues. The V gene's germline CDR1 is SGDLS and CDR2 YYNGEE. The V and J ends lost 0 bases and 2 bases respectively, with 6 bases between them.

This clone was seen repeatedly, ten times or more. The chain uses TRBV4-1 and TRBJ1-5; D ambiguous. Looked up from germline, CDR1 is MGHRA and CDR2 is YSYEKL. CDR3 length: 16 amino acids. V lost 0 bases, J lost 6 bases, and 15 bases lay in between. As DNA, the CDR3 is TGCGCCAGCAGCCAAGATCGACTCTCAATCGGTCAGCCCCAGCATTTT. Translating gives CASSQDRLSIGQPQHF.